These 20 T cell receptor beta chains share one sample of origin, sequenced in a study of cytomegalovirus exposure and HLA in healthy donors. The PCR was carried out with 60 Vbeta primers and 13 Jbeta primers. Data came from immunoSEQ multiplex PCR; TCRdb stores just in-frame clones and leaves some out. In the table there are roughly 120,000 clones, roughly 80% of which are singletons. Input material: PBMCs. These receptors came from a man aged 25 to 40 in good health and CMV-seropositive.

The V and J genes are TRBV7-3 and TRBJ2-7; D ambiguous. CDR1 and CDR2 (germline): SGHTA, FQGTGA. The ends were cut back, 2 bases at V and 0 bases at J, with 11 bases in the middle. CDR3 length: 15 amino acids. This CDR3 reads CASSLGPLSSYEQYF. The CDR3, as DNA: TGTGCCAGCAGCTTAGGGCCCTTGAGCTCCTACGAGCAGTACTTC.

The chain uses TRBV7-8 and TRBJ2-5, with 8 bases lining up with TRBD2. The CDR3 is 14 residues long. Germline CDR1 SGHVS, CDR2 FQNEAQ. With V trimmed by 6 bases and J by 2 bases, 5 bases remained unmatched. CDR3 DNA sequence: TGTGCCAGCAGGTCGGCGGGGGGACAAGAGACCCAGTACTTC. Translating gives CASRSAGGQETQYF.

The chain couples TRBV18 to TRBJ2-5; D unclear. With the DNA end fitting TRBJ2-7 better, the J assignment may be wrong. The CDR3 contains 13 residues. In germline, CDR1 is KGHSH, CDR2 LQKENI. The CDR3 nucleotides read TGTGCCAGCTCACCCTCCTTGAGCTACGAGCAGTACTTC. Translated: CASSPSLSYEQYF.

The rearrangement links TRBV4-2 to TRBJ1-1; D is uncertain. CDR3 length equals 13 residues. From germline, CDR1 is LGHNA and CDR2 YNFKEQ. The germline V and J ends were trimmed by 2 bases and 4 bases, with 8 bases remaining between them. As DNA, the CDR3 is TGTGCCAGCAGCCAAAATGCGGGCACTGAAGCTTTCTTT. Protein product: CASSQNAGTEAFF.

The J gene is TRBJ1-5, the V gene TRBV4-3; 7 bases line up with TRBD1. CDR1 is LGHNA and CDR2 is YSLEER in the germline V gene. This CDR3 region has 15 residues. Trimming removed 0 bases from V and 7 bases from J; junction bases left unmatched: 6. CDR3 nucleotides: TGCGCCAGCAGCCAAGAATACAGGGGCGAACAGCCCCAGCATTTT. Amino acids: CASSQEYRGEQPQHF.

The J gene is TRBJ1-2, the V gene TRBV27, with 8 bases that match TRBD1. The CDR3 has 14 amino acids. The trim removed 4 bases at V and 0 bases at J, leaving 1 base unmatched. Germline V gene lookup returns CDR1 MNHEY and CDR2 SMNVEV (reference sequence). The CDR3 coding sequence is TGTGCCAGCAGTTCAGGGGGCTCTAACTATGGCTACACCTTC. It is translated as CASSSGGSNYGYTF.

CDR3 sequence (DNA): TGCGCCAGCAGCCAAGTGGGCAGAACCTACGAGCAGTACTTC. Translated: CASSQVGRTYEQYF. The chain has TRBV4-1 and TRBJ2-7; D remains unclear. This CDR3 is built from 14 residues. Germline V CDR1 and CDR2: MGHRA, YSYEKL. With 1 base removed from V and 2 bases from J, the gap between germline ends came to 9 bases.

J is TRBJ2-1 and V is TRBV7-9, with D perhaps matching TRBD1 (5 bases). CDR1 and CDR2 (germline): SEHNR, FQNEAQ (reference sequence). This CDR3 is built from 15 residues. V was cut by 1 base and J by 2 bases, with 9 bases left in between. The CDR3 nucleotides read TGTGCCAGCAGCTTAGGCAGGGCTACCTACAATGAGCAGTTCTTC. Its protein is CASSLGRATYNEQFF.

The chain couples TRBV18 to TRBJ1-1, with 8 nucleotides matching TRBD1. CDR1 is KGHSH, CDR2 LQKENI, per germline. This CDR3 has 12 amino acids. V shed 6 bases and J 8 bases; nucleotides not matched to a gene: 5. The CDR3 DNA reads TGTGCCAGCTCGCCTGACAGGGGAGAAGCTTTCTTT. Its translation: CASSPDRGEAFF.

This rearrangement joins TRBV4-2 to TRBJ2-7; 8 bases are shared with TRBD1. V shed 3 bases and J 4 bases; nucleotides not matched to a gene: 5. The CDR3 sequence is 14 residues long. Germline V gives CDR1 LGHNA, CDR2 YNFKEQ. The CDR3 bases are TGTGCCAGCAGCCAGGCACAGGGGGATTACGAGCAGTACTTC. Its protein product is CASSQAQGDYEQYF.

The chain couples TRBV18 to TRBJ2-5, with 13 nucleotides matching TRBD2. The germline V gene encodes CDR1 KGHSH and CDR2 LQKENI. The CDR3 runs to 14 residues. V shed 3 bases, J shed 5 bases, and the junction held 0 bases outside the gene matches. CDR3 region: CASSPTSGGETQYF. CDR3 DNA: TGTGCCAGCTCACCGACTAGCGGGGGGGAGACCCAGTACTTC.

J is TRBJ2-1 and V is TRBV27; 9 nucleotides line up with TRBD1. CDR3 size: 15 residues. CDR1 is MNHEY and CDR2 is SMNVEV in the germline V gene (reference sequence). J was trimmed by 3 bases and V by 7 bases; bases with no gene match: 7. The DNA of the CDR3 is TGTGCCAGCACCGGAGAGGGACAGGGCTACAATGAGCAGTTCTTC. It codes for CASTGEGQGYNEQFF.

The chain has TRBV25-1 and TRBJ1-3, with TRBD1 matching over 12 bases. V shed 4 bases, J shed 11 bases, and the junction held 9 bases outside the gene matches. The CDR3 is 15 residues long. The germline CDR1 and CDR2 sequences are MGHDK and SYGVNS. The CDR3 here is CASSGGTGGAGPIYF. The DNA of the CDR3 is TGTGCCAGCAGTGGAGGGACAGGGGGCGCGGGGCCCATATATTTT.

The chain is built from TRBV18 and TRBJ2-2; TRBD2 is a possible D gene (6 bases). Germline CDR1 is KGHSH and CDR2 is LQKENI. The CDR3 sequence is 16 residues long. The V end lost 6 bases, the J end lost 0 bases, and 14 bases lay between the germline ends. The CDR3 here is CASSLSSGPNTGELFF. In DNA form, the CDR3 reads TGTGCCAGCTCGCTTAGTAGCGGCCCGAACACCGGGGAGCTGTTTTTT.

In its sample, this clone was seen a few times. This sequence joins TRBV10-2 and TRBJ2-5; 11 nucleotides match TRBD1. The ends lost 5 bases at V and 5 bases at J; junction bases unmatched: 7. Germline V gives CDR1 WSHSY, CDR2 SAAADI. This CDR3 is 15 amino acids long. The chain's CDR3 is CASSLVDRGRETQYF. The CDR3 bases are TGCGCCAGCAGTTTAGTGGACAGGGGGCGGGAGACCCAGTACTTC.

V is TRBV4-2 and J is TRBJ2-3; 14 bases agree with TRBD2. Germline-derived CDR1 and CDR2 are LGHNA and YNFKEQ. V dropped 4 bases and J dropped 6; count of bases not matched to a gene: 6. The CDR3 loop spans 16 amino acids. In DNA, the CDR3 is TGTGCCAGCAGCCTCGGGACTAGCGGGGGAGTGGATACGCAGTATTTT. This sequence encodes CASSLGTSGGVDTQYF.

This chain uses TRBV5-6 with TRBJ2-7, with TRBD2 identical over 7 bases. The CDR3 sequence is 15 residues long. After removal of 3 bases from V and 1 base from J, the junction contained 7 bases not matched to a gene. Germline V gives CDR1 SGHDT, CDR2 YYEEEE. The CDR3 loop is CASSWGRAPSYEQYF. In nucleotides, the CDR3 is TGTGCCAGCAGCTGGGGGAGGGCCCCTTCCTACGAGCAGTACTTC.

V usage is TRBV19 and J usage is TRBJ2-3; maybe TRBD2 (6 bases). Germline CDR1 is LNHDA and CDR2 is SQIVND (reference sequence). The length of the CDR3 is 15 residues. Trimming cost V 5 bases and J 7 bases, with 19 bases left between them. The CDR3 here is CASSAPGLKGHTQYF. The CDR3 coding sequence is TGTGCCAGTAGTGCCCCCGGACTAAAAGGGCATACGCAGTATTTT.

The chain has TRBV6-5 and TRBJ2-7, with D hard to call. The CDR3 extends over 14 amino acids. Trimming removed 5 bases from V and 4 bases from J, with 15 bases in between. Germline CDR1 is MNHEY and CDR2 is SVGAGI. In nucleotides, the CDR3 is TGTGCCAGCAGTGATATCTTCCGAGATTACGAGCAGTACTTC. Protein product: CASSDIFRDYEQYF.

The rearrangement links TRBV6-7 to TRBJ2-5, with 13 bases identical to TRBD2. Judging by the DNA end, TRBJ2-7 fits better; the J call may be wrong. TRBV6-7 counts as an open reading frame of uncertain function. The CDR3 spans 16 residues. CDR3 protein: CASSGPGLAGSYEQYF. DNA for the CDR3: TGTGCCAGCAGTGGGCCGGGACTAGCGGGGTCGTACGAGCAGTACTTC.